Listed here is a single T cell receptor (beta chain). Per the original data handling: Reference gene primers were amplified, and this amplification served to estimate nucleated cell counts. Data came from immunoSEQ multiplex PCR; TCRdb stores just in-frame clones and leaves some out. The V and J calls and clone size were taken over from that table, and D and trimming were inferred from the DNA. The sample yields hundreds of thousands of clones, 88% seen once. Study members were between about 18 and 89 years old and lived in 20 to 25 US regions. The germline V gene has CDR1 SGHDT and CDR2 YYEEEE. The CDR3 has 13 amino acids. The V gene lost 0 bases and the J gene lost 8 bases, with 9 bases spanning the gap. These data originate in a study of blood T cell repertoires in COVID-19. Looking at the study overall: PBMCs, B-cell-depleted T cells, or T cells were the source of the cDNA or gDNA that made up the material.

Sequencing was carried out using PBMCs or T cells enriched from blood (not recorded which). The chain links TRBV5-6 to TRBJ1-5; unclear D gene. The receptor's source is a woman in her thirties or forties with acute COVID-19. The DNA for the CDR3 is TGTGCCAGCAGCTTGGTTCCGGGAGAGCCCCAGCATTTT. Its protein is CASSLVPGEPQHF.